A single sample gave rise to the 19 T cell receptor beta chains below, sequenced in a study of shared clonotypes between healthy human individuals. Sequencing used immunoSEQ multiplex PCR; TCRdb keeps in-frame clones, though not all of them. The sample lists some 2,000,000 clones; about 94% were seen once. Sequencing input: naive CD4+ T cells sorted from blood. The subset was: CD45RA+ positively selected. These receptors were collected from a man younger than 35 in good health.

The V call is TRBV5-1, the J call TRBJ1-6; tentative D call: TRBD1 (6 bases). CDR3 length equals 15 residues. The V end was cut by 3 bases, the J end by 2 bases, with 9 bases between. The germline V gene has CDR1 SGHRS and CDR2 YFSETQ. The CDR3 loop is CASSSGVTYNSPLHF. The CDR3 nucleotides read TGCGCCAGCAGCTCAGGGGTTACCTATAATTCACCCCTCCACTTT.

The rearrangement uses TRBV6-4 and TRBJ1-2, with D possibly TRBD1 on 6 matching bases. The CDR3 has 14 residues. Germline V gene sequence: CDR1 MRHNA, CDR2 SNTAGT. The germline V and J ends were trimmed by 0 bases and 4 bases, with 9 bases remaining between them. CDR3 coding DNA: TGTGCCAGCAGTGACTCTGGGGGCGCCTATGGCTACACCTTC. Protein: CASSDSGGAYGYTF.

The V and J genes are TRBV7-2 and TRBJ1-5; 8 bases fit TRBD1. The CDR3 has 15 amino acids. V gave up 4 bases and J gave up 5 bases; unmatched junction bases: 7. Germline V gene sequence: CDR1 SGHTA, CDR2 FQGNSA. The CDR3 DNA reads TGTGCCAGCAGCTACGACAGGGGTAACCATCAGCCCCAGCATTTT. Amino acids: CASSYDRGNHQPQHF.

Only one count was recorded for this clone. The chain recombines TRBV10-3 with TRBJ1-2; D call uncertain. The CDR3 totals 12 residues. Trimming stripped 10 bases from V and 8 bases from J, with 17 bases between. CDR1 is ENHRY, CDR2 SYGVKD, per germline. This CDR3 is CATGLGNRGYTF. The CDR3 nucleotides are TGTGCCACCGGGCTGGGAAATAGGGGCTACACCTTC.

The chain combines TRBV18 with TRBJ1-1, with D possibly matching TRBD1 (5 bases). Trimming took off 3 bases at V and 1 base at J, with 18 bases between the two ends. CDR3 length equals 17 residues. CDR1 is KGHSH and CDR2 is LQKENI in the germline V gene. The CDR3 here is CASSPSGGTGGNTEAFF. The CDR3 DNA sequence: TGTGCCAGCTCACCTAGTGGAGGGACCGGGGGGAACACTGAAGCTTTCTTT.

This clone appeared a single time. This chain connects TRBV6-1 to TRBJ1-5; D is ambiguous. V gave up 7 bases and J gave up 7 bases, with 11 bases separating them. This CDR3 has 12 amino acids. Germline lookup yields CDR1 MNHNS and CDR2 SASEGT. The CDR3 region has the DNA TGTGCCAGCACAAGGCAGGAACAGCCCCAGCATTTT. It encodes CASTRQEQPQHF.

This chain links TRBV5-5 with TRBJ1-6; no clear D gene. V was trimmed by 3 bases and J by 7 bases, leaving 11 bases between them. The CDR3 is made up of 14 amino acids. Germline V gene lookup returns CDR1 SGHKS and CDR2 YYEKEE (reference sequence). Written as DNA, the CDR3 is TGTGCCAGCAGCTCGTTGGATTACAATTCACCCCTCCACTTT. Its protein is CASSSLDYNSPLHF.

The chain joins TRBV2 to TRBJ1-6; no definite D call. In germline, CDR1 is SNHLY, CDR2 FYNNEI. The V end was cut by 4 bases, the J end by 7 bases, with 8 bases between. CDR3 length equals 13 residues. CDR3 bases: TGTGCCAGCAGTGTTTTTGGCAATTCACCCCTCCACTTT. This encodes CASSVFGNSPLHF.

In this sample, this clone turned up once. This specimen includes other DNA sequences encoding the same CDR3. J is TRBJ1-3 and V is TRBV6-1; no clear D. Looked up from germline, CDR1 is MNHNS and CDR2 is SASEGT. Between the trimmed V and J ends, which lost 0 bases and 7 bases, there was a span of 7 bases. The CDR3 spans 13 residues. In nucleotides, the CDR3 is TGTGCCAGCAGTGAAGCAACCGGGAACACCATATATTTT. Protein: CASSEATGNTIYF.

In regard to this clone: Other nucleotide sequences in the sample specify the same CDR3. The chain carries TRBV7-2 and TRBJ2-7, with 10 positions matching TRBD2. Germline CDR1 is SGHTA and CDR2 is FQGNSA. The length of the CDR3 is 15 residues. V was clipped by 1 base and J by 3 bases; unmatched bases: 3. The CDR3 DNA reads TGTGCCAGCAGCTTAGTAGCGGGAGGCAGCTACGAGCAGTACTTC. This translates into CASSLVAGGSYEQYF. The complete variable domain, with remaining parts taken from reference TRBV7-2 and TRBJ2-7, reads GAGVSQSPSNKVTEKGKDVELRCDPISGHTALYWYRQSLGQGLEFLIYFQGNSAPDKSGLPSDRFSAERTGGSVSTLTIQRTQQEDSAVYLCASSLVAGGSYEQYFGPGTRLTVT.

This chain joins TRBV7-6 and TRBJ2-2; 9 bases map to TRBD2. V lost 1 base and J lost 0; bases outside the gene matches: 3. The germline V gene has CDR1 SGHVS and CDR2 FNYEAQ. There are 17 residues in the CDR3. CDR3 sequence reads: CASSLGASGANTGELFF. In DNA form, the CDR3 reads TGTGCCAGCAGCTTAGGGGCTAGCGGGGCGAACACCGGGGAGCTGTTTTTT.

The chain has TRBV7-2 and TRBJ2-5; D remains ambiguous. Germline CDR1 is SGHTA and CDR2 is FQGNSA. Between the trimmed V and J ends, which lost 5 bases and 5 bases, there was a span of 12 bases. The CDR3 contains 13 residues. CDR3 in DNA: TGTGCCAGCAGCCCCCGGACGATGGAGACCCAGTACTTC. Protein product: CASSPRTMETQYF.

The V and J genes are TRBV7-2 and TRBJ2-7; D may be TRBD1 (6 bases). The CDR3 is 16 residues long. V lost 5 bases and J 3 bases, leaving 20 bases between the germline ends. The V gene's germline CDR1 is SGHTA and CDR2 FQGNSA. The CDR3 protein is CASSPANRVKGYEQYF. CDR3 coding DNA: TGTGCCAGCAGCCCCGCGAACAGGGTTAAAGGCTACGAGCAGTACTTC.

The CDR3 sequence: CASSPAHWGYTF. The CDR3 coding sequence is TGTGCCAGTAGTCCGGCCCATTGGGGCTACACCTTC. The rearrangement uses TRBV19 and TRBJ1-2; D gene uncertain. Germline loops: CDR1 LNHDA, CDR2 SQIVND (reference sequence). Between the trimmed V and J ends, which lost 5 bases and 8 bases, there was a span of 12 bases. This CDR3 spans 12 amino acids.

V gene TRBV28 combines with J gene TRBJ1-1; 7 bases are shared with TRBD1. CDR1 is MDHEN, CDR2 SYDVKM, per germline. The CDR3 is 16 amino acids. Germline trimming cut 4 bases from V and 5 bases from J; bases unmatched to any gene: 13. CDR3 sequence: CASSSGQAYTGTEAFF. For the CDR3, the DNA is TGTGCCAGCAGTTCCGGACAGGCCTACACGGGAACTGAAGCTTTCTTT.

This sequence joins TRBV11-1 and TRBJ1-1; 7 bases line up with TRBD1. The V gene end was trimmed by 4 bases and the J gene end by 0 bases; junction bases not matched to a gene: 11. The CDR3 totals 17 residues. Germline V gene lookup returns CDR1 SGHAT and CDR2 FQDESV (reference sequence). CDR3 residues: CASSSQGLGKMNTEAFF. CDR3 DNA: TGTGCCAGCAGCTCACAGGGGCTTGGAAAAATGAACACTGAAGCTTTCTTT.

The chain carries TRBV21-1 and TRBJ1-2; the table's D gene call, TRBD1, was not cross checked with the DNA. TRBV21-1 is assigned pseudogene status. This CDR3 is built from 17 residues. The CDR3 loop is CASSKAIPGTANYGYTF. As DNA, the CDR3 is TGTGCCAGCAGCAAAGCGATTCCCGGGACAGCTAACTATGGCTACACCTTC.

The genes are TRBV7-8 and TRBJ1-5, with 7 bases identical to TRBD1. Germline V gene lookup returns CDR1 SGHVS and CDR2 FQNEAQ. CDR3 length: 15 amino acids. V shed 1 base, J shed 5 bases, and the junction held 5 bases outside the gene matches. DNA of the CDR3: TGTGCCAGCAGCTTAGTTCGGCAGGGGGATCAGCCCCAGCATTTT. Translation gives CASSLVRQGDQPQHF.

Details on this clone: Other DNA sequences in this sample translate to the same CDR3. The rearrangement uses TRBV9 and TRBJ2-5; no reliable D call. Trimming shortened V by 0 bases and J by 1 base, and 7 bases separated the two germline ends. CDR1 SGDLS and CDR2 YYNGEE come from the germline V gene. This CDR3 has 14 amino acids. CDR3 loop: CASSVGGLQETQYF. The DNA for the CDR3 is TGTGCCAGCAGCGTAGGGGGTCTCCAAGAGACCCAGTACTTC.